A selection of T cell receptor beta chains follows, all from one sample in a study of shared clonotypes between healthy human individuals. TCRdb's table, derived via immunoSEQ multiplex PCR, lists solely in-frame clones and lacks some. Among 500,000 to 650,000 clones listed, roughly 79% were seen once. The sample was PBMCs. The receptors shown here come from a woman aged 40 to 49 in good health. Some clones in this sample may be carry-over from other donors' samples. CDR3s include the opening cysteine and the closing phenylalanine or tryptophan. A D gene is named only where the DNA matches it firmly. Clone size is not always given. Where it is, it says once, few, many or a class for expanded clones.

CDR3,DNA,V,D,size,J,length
CASSKDSAFQPQHF,TGTGCCAGTAGTAAAGACAGTGCTTTTCAGCCCCAGCATTTT,TRBV19,NA,NA,TRBJ1-5,14
CASSLDGPGNTGELFF,TGCGCCAGCAGCTTGGATGGTCCAGGGAACACCGGGGAGCTGTTTTTT,TRBV5-1,NA,NA,TRBJ2-2,16
CASSRKGYSVQYF,TGTGCCAGCAGCCGAAAGGGATATTCAGTGCAGTACTTC,TRBV5-4,NA,NA,TRBJ2-7,13
CASSRDLSTDTQYF,TGTGCCAGCAGCCGGGACCTTAGCACAGATACGCAGTATTTT,TRBV28,NA,once,TRBJ2-3,14
CASSLVGQGTYF,NA,TRBV7-2,NA,NA,TRBJ2-7,12
CAISEDLNYGYTF,TGTGCCATCAGTGAGGATCTGAACTATGGCTACACCTTC,TRBV10-3,NA,few,TRBJ1-2,13
CASSLIPTGAGELFF,TGCGCCAGCAGCTTGATCCCGACAGGGGCCGGGGAGCTGTTTTTT,TRBV5-1,TRBD1,NA,TRBJ2-2,15
CASSYLLGQKNEQFF,TGTGCCAGCAGTTACCTACTAGGACAGAAGAATGAGCAGTTCTTC,TRBV6-5,NA,NA,TRBJ2-1,15
CASSSRLGIINEQFF,TGTGCCAGCAGCTCCCGACTAGGTATCATCAATGAGCAGTTCTTC,TRBV7-3,NA,NA,TRBJ2-1,15
CATGTSGTDTQYF,TGTGCCACCGGGACTAGCGGCACAGATACGCAGTATTTT,TRBV5-4,TRBD2,NA,TRBJ2-3,13
CASSWGGPSTDTQYF,TGTGCCAGCAGCTGGGGGGGGCCCAGCACAGATACGCAGTATTTT,TRBV5-5,NA,NA,TRBJ2-3,15
CAWSRTGMGEQYF,TGTGCCTGGAGCCGTACAGGGATGGGTGAGCAGTACTTC,TRBV30,NA,once,TRBJ2-7,13
CASSVATGAGNTIYF,TGTGCCAGCAGCGTAGCAACAGGGGCTGGAAACACCATATATTTT,TRBV9,TRBD1,few,TRBJ1-3,15
CASSPGLTLFIITQYF,TGCGCCAGCAGCCCCGGACTAACCCTATTCATAATTACGCAGTATTTT,TRBV5-1,NA,NA,TRBJ2-3,16
CASSPTQLVRELFF,TGTGCCAGCAGCCCGACCCAGCTCGTCCGGGAGCTGTTTTTT,TRBV9,NA,once,TRBJ2-2,14
CASSARQGALSGNTIYF,TGTGCCAGCAGCGCCCGACAGGGGGCTCTCTCTGGAAACACCATATATTTT,TRBV7-2,TRBD1,many,TRBJ1-3,17
CAIGGQGIGYEQYF,TGTGCCATCGGGGGACAGGGGATCGGTTACGAGCAGTACTTC,TRBV10-3,TRBD1,NA,TRBJ2-7,14
CASSPLTSGRPYNEQFF,TGTGCCAGCTCACCCTTGACTAGCGGGAGGCCCTACAATGAGCAGTTCTTC,TRBV18,TRBD2,NA,TRBJ2-1,17
CASSLQGEFADTQYF,TGTGCCAGCAGCTTACAGGGAGAATTCGCAGATACGCAGTATTTT,TRBV7-3,NA,NA,TRBJ2-3,15
CAWSRAPTGTGGAGGYTF,TGTGCCTGGAGTAGAGCCCCGACCGGGACAGGGGGCGCGGGAGGCTACACCTTC,TRBV30,TRBD1,NA,TRBJ1-2,18
CASAPGGFYGYTF,TGTGCCAGCGCCCCGGGGGGTTTCTATGGCTACACCTTC,TRBV27,NA,NA,TRBJ1-2,13
CASRIPPGTGGVGNYGYTF,TGTGCCAGCAGGATACCCCCCGGGACAGGGGGCGTTGGGAACTATGGCTACACCTTC,TRBV28,TRBD1,NA,TRBJ1-2,19
CASSAVTGRSEGYTF,TGTGCCAGCAGCGCCGTCACAGGGAGGTCGGAAGGCTACACCTTC,TRBV2,NA,NA,TRBJ1-2,15
CASSLGGLENTIYF,TGTGCCAGCAGCTTGGGGGGACTGGAAAACACCATATATTTT,TRBV7-9,NA,NA,TRBJ1-3,14
CASSTGTVVGYTF,TGTGCCAGCAGCACCGGGACAGTAGTTGGCTACACCTTC,TRBV28,TRBD1,NA,TRBJ1-2,13
CASSRGGDQETQYF,TGTGCCAGCTCACGGGGTGGGGACCAAGAGACCCAGTACTTC,TRBV18,NA,once,TRBJ2-5,14
CASSRAGTSHNEQFF,TGTGCCAGCAGTCGAGCGGGTACGTCACACAATGAGCAGTTCTTC,TRBV28,NA,NA,TRBJ2-1,15
CASAADLNTEAFF,TGTGCCAGCGCCGCAGACCTGAACACTGAAGCTTTCTTT,TRBV7-6,NA,NA,TRBJ1-1,13
CASSLSVVWGHHEQYF,TGTGCCAGCAGTTTATCGGTGGTTTGGGGGCACCACGAGCAGTACTTC,TRBV28,NA,NA,TRBJ2-7,16
CASSPERGPGGGYTF,TGTGCCAGCAGCCCGGAGAGGGGGCCGGGTGGAGGCTACACCTTC,TRBV11-2,TRBD1,NA,TRBJ1-2,15
CASSLAGSGEQFF,TGTGCCAGCAGCTTGGCCGGAAGTGGTGAGCAGTTCTTC,TRBV5-6,NA,NA,TRBJ2-1,13
CATSKMEGTDTQYF,TGTGCCACCAGCAAGATGGAAGGAACAGATACGCAGTATTTT,TRBV15,NA,NA,TRBJ2-3,14
CASSLGGDGNDAQYF,TGTGCCAGCAGCTTAGGGGGGGACGGTAATGACGCGCAGTACTTC,TRBV7-9,NA,few,TRBJ2-7,15
CASRLGTNTEAFF,TGTGCCAGCAGACTTGGGACGAACACTGAAGCTTTCTTT,TRBV7-3,NA,NA,TRBJ1-1,13
CASRPPGQGVHEQYF,TGTGCCAGCAGACCCCCGGGACAGGGGGTCCACGAGCAGTACTTC,TRBV28,TRBD1,once,TRBJ2-7,15
CAISESAGVQPQHF,TGTGCCATCAGTGAGTCGGCAGGCGTTCAGCCCCAGCATTTT,TRBV10-3,NA,NA,TRBJ1-5,14
CASTRLAGYNEQFF,TGTGCCAGCACCAGACTAGCGGGCTACAATGAGCAGTTCTTC,TRBV6-5,TRBD2,NA,TRBJ2-1,14
CASSYDAAGANVLTF,TGTGCCAGCAGTTACGATGCGGCTGGGGCCAACGTCCTGACTTTC,TRBV6-6,NA,NA,TRBJ2-6,15
CASSLGGGYYGYTF,TGTGCCAGCAGCTTAGGTGGTGGGTACTATGGCTACACCTTC,TRBV7-9,NA,NA,TRBJ1-2,14
CASTPDRRDSYEQYF,TGTGCCAGCACGCCGGACAGGCGCGACTCCTACGAGCAGTACTTC,TRBV25-1,TRBD1,NA,TRBJ2-7,15
CASSHPAGTGLNEQFF,TGTGCCAGCAGCCATCCCGCCGGGACAGGGTTGAATGAGCAGTTCTTC,TRBV7-9,TRBD1,NA,TRBJ2-1,16
CASSLAGFSNSPLHF,TGTGCCAGCAGCTTGGCCGGGTTCTCGAATTCACCCCTCCACTTT,TRBV5-4,NA,NA,TRBJ1-6,15
CAWGTGNTNEKLFF,TGTGCCTGGGGGACAGGGAACACTAATGAAAAACTGTTTTTT,TRBV30,TRBD1,NA,TRBJ1-4,14
CATSVDPGAEAFF,TGTGCCACCAGCGTGGACCCGGGGGCTGAAGCTTTCTTT,TRBV15,NA,NA,TRBJ1-1,13
CASSTYRVGSNEQFF,TGTGCCAGCAGCACCTACAGGGTTGGGAGCAATGAGCAGTTCTTC,TRBV13,NA,NA,TRBJ2-1,15
CASRGSGAPYEQYF,TGTGCCAGCAGGGGTAGCGGGGCTCCCTACGAGCAGTACTTC,TRBV28,TRBD2,NA,TRBJ2-7,14
CASSLWGGRNTEAFF,TGTGCCAGCAGCCTGTGGGGGGGCAGGAACACTGAAGCTTTCTTT,TRBV7-8,NA,few,TRBJ1-1,15
CSVEDRGASGRSRGTDTQYF,TGCAGCGTTGAAGATCGGGGGGCTAGCGGAAGATCCCGGGGCACAGATACGCAGTATTTT,TRBV29-1,NA,NA,TRBJ2-3,20
CASSQDEGFGYTF,TGCGCCAGCAGCCAAGATGAGGGTTTTGGCTACACCTTC,TRBV4-3,NA,NA,TRBJ1-2,13
CASSVEPRLASYNEQFF,TGTGCCAGCAGCGTAGAGCCCAGACTAGCATCCTACAATGAGCAGTTCTTC,TRBV9,TRBD2,few,TRBJ2-1,17
CASSLGLHQETQYF,TGTGCCAGCAGCTTAGGGCTGCACCAAGAGACCCAGTACTTC,TRBV7-2,NA,NA,TRBJ2-5,14
CASRQTGSGTEAFF,TGCGCCAGCAGACAAACAGGGTCGGGCACTGAAGCTTTCTTT,TRBV5-1,NA,NA,TRBJ1-1,14
CASSLGGAGWGDTQYF,TGTGCCAGCAGTTTGGGTGGTGCAGGGTGGGGAGATACGCAGTATTTT,TRBV25-1,NA,NA,TRBJ2-3,16
CASSLEVYEQYF,TGTGCCAGCAGCTTGGAAGTCTACGAGCAGTACTTC,TRBV5-8,NA,few,TRBJ2-7,12
CATSRAGPFYGYTF,TGTGCCACCAGCAGAGCCGGGCCGTTCTATGGCTACACCTTC,TRBV15,NA,NA,TRBJ1-2,14
CASQQGLNTEAFF,TGTGCCAGCCAACAGGGTCTGAACACTGAAGCTTTCTTT,TRBV27,NA,NA,TRBJ1-1,13
CASSLGRRASAGELFF,TGTGCCAGCAGCTTGGGGCGACGCGCGAGTGCCGGGGAGCTGTTTTTT,TRBV7-2,NA,NA,TRBJ2-2,16
CAWSVLAGGFKQYF,TGTGCCTGGAGTGTACTAGCGGGAGGTTTCAAGCAGTACTTC,TRBV30,TRBD2,NA,TRBJ2-7,14
CASSVVSGNSGANVLTF,TGTGCCAGCAGCGTAGTATCAGGTAACTCTGGGGCCAACGTCCTGACTTTC,TRBV9,NA,NA,TRBJ2-6,17